These 6 T cell receptor beta chains came from one sample sequenced in a study of shared clonotypes between healthy human individuals. Cells designated naive CD8 were CD45RO-negative and were positively selected for CCR7, with terminally differentiated effector memory CD45RA+ cells excluded. Assay used: immunoSEQ multiplex PCR; TCRdb lists only in-frame clones, some missing. Altogether about 2,200,000 clones are present, under 95% being singletons, with the ten largest covering 1.5% to 2%. The sample comprised naive CD8+ T cells from PBMCs. These receptors were taken from a man between 18 and 35 years old in good health. Some clones in this sample may be carry-over from other donors' samples.

This clone was detected once. This chain links TRBV7-9 with TRBJ2-3, with 7 bases lining up with TRBD1. Germline CDR1 reads SEHNR; CDR2 reads FQNEAQ (reference sequence). V trimming: 5 bases; J trimming: 9 bases; junction bases outside the gene matches: 5. This CDR3 is 12 amino acids long. CDR3 bases: TGTGCCAGCAGCCAGGGACAGAGCACGCAGTATTTT. It encodes CASSQGQSTQYF.

The V call is TRBV9, the J call TRBJ1-3, with TRBD1 as a possible D gene (5 bases). Germline V gives CDR1 SGDLS, CDR2 YYNGEE. V gave up 4 bases and J gave up 2 bases, with 10 bases separating them. This CDR3 is 14 amino acids long. The CDR3 DNA sequence: TGTGCCAGCAGCCACGGGGGAACTGGAAACACCATATATTTT. It codes for CASSHGGTGNTIYF.

This clone is a singleton in its sample. This chain joins TRBV29-1 and TRBJ1-2, with D possibly TRBD1 on 6 matching bases. Germline CDR1 and CDR2: SQVTM and ANQGSEA. V lost 4 bases and J lost 4, with 7 bases in between. This CDR3 is 11 amino acids long. Written as DNA, the CDR3 is TGCAGCGTTGTGGGGGCCTATGGCTACACCTTC. Translating it yields CSVVGAYGYTF.

To note about this clone: This specimen includes other DNA sequences encoding the same CDR3. The V gene is TRBV7-9, the J gene TRBJ2-7; D gene unclear. The CDR3 loop spans 12 amino acids. V was pared by 0 bases and J by 5 bases, with 5 bases between. CDR1 SEHNR and CDR2 FQNEAQ come from the germline V gene (reference sequence). The CDR3 here is CASSLAVHEQYF. In DNA form, the CDR3 reads TGTGCCAGCAGCTTAGCGGTTCACGAGCAGTACTTC.

This sequence joins TRBV5-6 and TRBJ2-7; 9 bases agree with TRBD1. The CDR3 is 14 amino acids. V was clipped by 4 bases and J by 2 bases; unmatched bases: 4. Germline values: CDR1 SGHDT, CDR2 YYEEEE. The CDR3, as DNA: TGTGCCAGCAGCGGAAGGACAGGGGCCTACGAGCAGTACTTC. Amino acid sequence: CASSGRTGAYEQYF.

The chain combines TRBV28 with TRBJ2-3; 7 bases are a match to TRBD2. Trimming removed 5 bases from V and 2 bases from J; junction bases left unmatched: 1. CDR1 is MDHEN and CDR2 is SYDVKM in the germline V gene. This CDR3 comprises 13 residues. CDR3 nucleotide sequence: TGTGCCAGCAGTGCGGGAGCCACAGATACGCAGTATTTT. Protein sequence: CASSAGATDTQYF.